This TCR beta chain was sequenced for a study of beta chain features in type 1 diabetes. Each sorted population was over 95% pure. Expressed TCRB transcripts were sequenced after all isolated RNA was converted to cDNA. This table comes from immunoSEQ multiplex PCR, and its TCRdb copy is limited to in-frame clones, with some not included. Counted here are about 900,000 clones, 17% occurring once; the ten biggest clones make up 0.02% to 0.03%. There are 19 residues in the CDR3. The germline CDR1 and CDR2 sequences are MDHEN and SYDVKM. J lost 1 base, V lost 3 bases, and 14 bases had no gene match. Findings of the study overall: The naive, central memory and Treg TCRB repertoires looked more alike in patients than they did in healthy donors.

Remarks on this clone: Its antigen is unidentified.

The chain carries TRBV28 and TRBJ2-7, with TRBD1 identical over 11 bases. This receptor was identified in a young woman in good health. Sequenced input: naive CD4+ T cells from blood. Here the CDR3 DNA reads TGTGCCAGCAGTTTCGGAGGACAGGGGGCGCGATCAATTTCCTACGAGCAGTACTTC. Protein: CASSFGGQGARSISYEQYF.